The rows below give T cell receptor beta chains drawn from one sample of a study of blood T cell repertoires in COVID-19. Sequenced by immunoSEQ multiplex PCR; TCRdb stores in-frame clones only, minus some. The table lists about 230,000 clones, 85% to 90% of them singletons. Sequencing was carried out using PBMCs or T cells enriched from blood (not recorded which). These receptors originate from a woman in her thirties with acute COVID-19. Each CDR3 is given with its conserved first and last residue. The order of the fields is J gene, V gene, D gene, clone size, CDR3 DNA, CDR3 protein. D genes are given only for firm matches. Size is omitted from some rows. Given values are once, few, many or a class for expanded clones.

J gene: TRBJ1-2
V gene: TRBV5-4
D gene: .
clone size: once
CDR3 DNA: TGTGCCAGCAGCCTGGGCGAGAGCCTCGGGGGCTACACCTTC
CDR3 protein: CASSLGESLGGYTF

J gene: TRBJ2-7
V gene: TRBV9
D gene: .
clone size: .
CDR3 DNA: TGTGCCAGCAGCGGACGAACAGGGTCCTTGGGGCAGTACTTC
CDR3 protein: CASSGRTGSLGQYF

J gene: TRBJ2-7
V gene: TRBV9
D gene: .
clone size: .
CDR3 DNA: TGTGCCAGCAGCGCCCCAAGCGGGGAGCAGTACTTC
CDR3 protein: CASSAPSGEQYF

J gene: TRBJ2-1
V gene: TRBV25-1
D gene: .
clone size: .
CDR3 DNA: TGTGCCAGCAGTCCCCCCGGGCGGGGATACAATGAGCAGTTCTTC
CDR3 protein: CASSPPGRGYNEQFF

J gene: TRBJ1-5
V gene: TRBV18
D gene: .
clone size: .
CDR3 DNA: TGTGCCAGCTCACAGGGACATTTTCAGCCCCAGCATTTT
CDR3 protein: CASSQGHFQPQHF

J gene: TRBJ1-2
V gene: TRBV19
D gene: TRBD1
clone size: .
CDR3 DNA: TGTGCCAGTAGTAGAGGACAGGGGGTCTACTATGGCTACACCTTC
CDR3 protein: CASSRGQGVYYGYTF

J gene: TRBJ1-5
V gene: TRBV15
D gene: TRBD1
clone size: .
CDR3 DNA: TGTGCCACCAGTAGCGGGACAGTAATCAATCAGCCCCAGCATTTT
CDR3 protein: CATSSGTVINQPQHF

J gene: TRBJ1-4
V gene: TRBV6-6
D gene: .
clone size: .
CDR3 DNA: TGTGCCAGCAGTTCAGTTGCAACTAATGAAAAACTGTTTTTT
CDR3 protein: CASSSVATNEKLFF

J gene: TRBJ2-1
V gene: TRBV18
D gene: .
clone size: .
CDR3 DNA: TGTGCCAGCTCACCCCCTACAGGGATCAATGAGCAGTTCTTC
CDR3 protein: CASSPPTGINEQFF

J gene: TRBJ2-1
V gene: TRBV5-6
D gene: TRBD1
clone size: .
CDR3 DNA: TGTGCCAGCAGCACCGCCGGGACAGTTGCTGGTGAGCAGTTCTTC
CDR3 protein: CASSTAGTVAGEQFF

J gene: TRBJ1-1
V gene: TRBV6-5
D gene: .
clone size: .
CDR3 DNA: TGTGCCAGCGACGCAGGGCCGGGCACTGAAGCTTTCTTT
CDR3 protein: CASDAGPGTEAFF

J gene: TRBJ1-4
V gene: TRBV11-2
D gene: .
clone size: .
CDR3 DNA: TGTGCCAGCAGCTCCCCTCGAGGGGAAAAACTGTTTTTT
CDR3 protein: CASSSPRGEKLFF

J gene: TRBJ1-6
V gene: TRBV3-1/TRBV3-2
D gene: .
clone size: .
CDR3 DNA: TGTGCCAGCAGCCAAAAAAGGGGTAATTCACCCCTCCACTTT
CDR3 protein: CASSQKRGNSPLHF

J gene: TRBJ2-3
V gene: TRBV10-3
D gene: .
clone size: .
CDR3 DNA: TGTGCCATCAGTGTACAGGGCACTAGCACAGATACGCAGTATTTT
CDR3 protein: CAISVQGTSTDTQYF

J gene: TRBJ1-2
V gene: TRBV18
D gene: TRBD1
clone size: .
CDR3 DNA: TGTGCCAGCTCACCAAAGTTTTCGGACAGGGGGTCCTATGGCTACACCTTC
CDR3 protein: CASSPKFSDRGSYGYTF

J gene: TRBJ1-1
V gene: TRBV11-3
D gene: .
clone size: .
CDR3 DNA: TGTGCCAGCAGCTTAGCAGGGGTCACTGAAGCTTTCTTT
CDR3 protein: CASSLAGVTEAFF

J gene: TRBJ2-7
V gene: TRBV6-2/TRBV6-3
D gene: .
clone size: .
CDR3 DNA: TGTGCCAGCAGTTCGGGACTGCACTACGAGCAGTACTTC
CDR3 protein: CASSSGLHYEQYF

J gene: TRBJ1-5
V gene: TRBV7-8
D gene: TRBD1
clone size: .
CDR3 DNA: TGTGCCAGCAGCCGACAGGGTGGGCAGCCCCAGCATTTT
CDR3 protein: CASSRQGGQPQHF

J gene: TRBJ1-1
V gene: TRBV30
D gene: .
clone size: .
CDR3 DNA: TGTGCCTGGAGTGGCGGGGGCATGAACACTGAAGCTTTCTTT
CDR3 protein: CAWSGGGMNTEAFF

J gene: TRBJ2-1
V gene: TRBV21-1
D gene: .
clone size: .
CDR3 DNA: TGTGCCAGCAGTGATAGCGGGGGGGGTTATGAGCAGTTCTTC
CDR3 protein: CASSDSGGGYEQFF

J gene: TRBJ2-2
V gene: TRBV4-3
D gene: TRBD1
clone size: once
CDR3 DNA: TGCGCCAGCAGCAGGGGGCCCGGTGACACCGGGGAGCTGTTTTTT
CDR3 protein: CASSRGPGDTGELFF

J gene: TRBJ2-1
V gene: TRBV7-9
D gene: TRBD1
clone size: .
CDR3 DNA: TGTGCCAGCAGCCTCTTGGGGACAGGGGGAAATGAGCAGTTCTTC
CDR3 protein: CASSLLGTGGNEQFF

J gene: TRBJ1-1
V gene: TRBV7-2
D gene: .
clone size: .
CDR3 DNA: TGTGCCAGCAGCCCACTACAGGTTTGGAACACTGAAGCTTTCTTT
CDR3 protein: CASSPLQVWNTEAFF

J gene: TRBJ1-1
V gene: TRBV5-4
D gene: TRBD1
clone size: .
CDR3 DNA: TGTGCCAGCAGCCCAGACTTACAGGGGGTTTACTCTGAAGCTTTCTTT
CDR3 protein: CASSPDLQGVYSEAFF

J gene: TRBJ2-5
V gene: TRBV28
D gene: .
clone size: .
CDR3 DNA: TGTGCCAGCACCCTAGGGGGGGGATCCCAAGAGACCCAGTACTTC
CDR3 protein: CASTLGGGSQETQYF

J gene: TRBJ2-3
V gene: TRBV3-1/TRBV3-2
D gene: TRBD1
clone size: .
CDR3 DNA: TGTGCCAGCAGCCAAACAGGGGGCGGGATAGATACGCAGTATTTT
CDR3 protein: CASSQTGGGIDTQYF

J gene: TRBJ2-5
V gene: TRBV14
D gene: .
clone size: .
CDR3 DNA: TGTGCCAGCAGCCGCGGTCAGTGGGAGACCCAGTACTTC
CDR3 protein: CASSRGQWETQYF

J gene: TRBJ1-3
V gene: TRBV10-1
D gene: .
clone size: .
CDR3 DNA: TGCGCCAGAAGCACCCCCGCTATACTCTCTGGAAACACCATATATTTT
CDR3 protein: CARSTPAILSGNTIYF

J gene: TRBJ1-2
V gene: TRBV6-2/TRBV6-3
D gene: TRBD1
clone size: .
CDR3 DNA: TGTGCCAGCAGTACCAGAAGACAGGGGTATGGCTACACCTTC
CDR3 protein: CASSTRRQGYGYTF

J gene: TRBJ1-5
V gene: TRBV5-1
D gene: .
clone size: .
CDR3 DNA: TGCGCCAGCAGCGTCAGTACAGGGATCAATCAGCCCCAGCATTTT
CDR3 protein: CASSVSTGINQPQHF

J gene: TRBJ1-1
V gene: TRBV11-2
D gene: TRBD1
clone size: .
CDR3 DNA: TGTGCCAGCAGCCCGGGGACAGGGGGCTTGATTGGCACTGAAGCTTTCTTT
CDR3 protein: CASSPGTGGLIGTEAFF

J gene: TRBJ1-1
V gene: TRBV30
D gene: .
clone size: once
CDR3 DNA: TGTGCCTGGAGGAGGACAGATTACATGAACACTGAAGCTTTCTTT
CDR3 protein: CAWRRTDYMNTEAFF

J gene: TRBJ1-3
V gene: TRBV5-1
D gene: .
clone size: .
CDR3 DNA: TGCGCCAGCAGCTTGTCGACGGGGAACGGAAACACCATATATTTT
CDR3 protein: CASSLSTGNGNTIYF

J gene: TRBJ2-7
V gene: TRBV18
D gene: TRBD2
clone size: .
CDR3 DNA: TGTGCCAGCTCACCGACTAGCAACGAGCAGTACTTC
CDR3 protein: CASSPTSNEQYF

J gene: TRBJ2-7
V gene: TRBV7-9
D gene: .
clone size: .
CDR3 DNA: TGTGCCAGCAGCTTGGCAGGGGACGTCGAGCAGTACTTC
CDR3 protein: CASSLAGDVEQYF

J gene: TRBJ2-3
V gene: TRBV6-5
D gene: .
clone size: .
CDR3 DNA: TGTGCCAGCAGGAATGGGGGGGCTGCAGATACGCAGTATTTT
CDR3 protein: CASRNGGAADTQYF

J gene: TRBJ1-6
V gene: TRBV5-5
D gene: .
clone size: .
CDR3 DNA: TGTGCCAGCAGCTTCCCCCAGGGAAGGGGCAATTCACCCCTCCACTTT
CDR3 protein: CASSFPQGRGNSPLHF

J gene: TRBJ2-2
V gene: TRBV2
D gene: .
clone size: .
CDR3 DNA: TGTGCCAGCGGTCTTAGTTTCCTCACCGGGGAGCTGTTTTTT
CDR3 protein: CASGLSFLTGELFF

J gene: TRBJ2-5
V gene: TRBV11-2
D gene: .
clone size: .
CDR3 DNA: TGTGCCAGCAGCTTAGTTCCAGGGCAAGAGACCCAGTACTTC
CDR3 protein: CASSLVPGQETQYF

J gene: TRBJ1-6
V gene: TRBV3-1/TRBV3-2
D gene: .
clone size: .
CDR3 DNA: TGTGCCAGCAGCCAAGATTGGGAGCCCATTCGGGCAAAGTCACCCCTCCACTTT
CDR3 protein: CASSQDWEPIRAKSPLHF

J gene: TRBJ1-2
V gene: TRBV30
D gene: .
clone size: .
CDR3 DNA: TGTGCCTGGAGTTTACAATCCCTCGCCGGGGTCGACGGCTACACCTTC
CDR3 protein: CAWSLQSLAGVDGYTF

J gene: TRBJ2-1
V gene: TRBV24-1
D gene: .
clone size: once
CDR3 DNA: TGTGCCACCAGTGCCCACCGGGACACCCTTTGGGAGCAGTTCTTC
CDR3 protein: CATSAHRDTLWEQFF

J gene: TRBJ2-3
V gene: TRBV7-9
D gene: .
clone size: once
CDR3 DNA: TGTGCCAGCAGCCCGCCCCCTCTAGGTGGGTCAGATACGCAGTATTTT
CDR3 protein: CASSPPPLGGSDTQYF

J gene: TRBJ1-2
V gene: TRBV20-1
D gene: .
clone size: .
CDR3 DNA: TGCAGTGCTAGTGAGAGTAACTATGGCTACACCTTC
CDR3 protein: CSASESNYGYTF

J gene: TRBJ1-4
V gene: TRBV6-6
D gene: .
clone size: .
CDR3 DNA: TGTGCCAGCGCGAACGTAAATGAAAAACTGTTTTTT
CDR3 protein: CASANVNEKLFF

J gene: TRBJ2-7
V gene: TRBV27
D gene: TRBD2
clone size: .
CDR3 DNA: TGTGCCAGCGCCTATACTAGCGCTCACTCCTACGAGCAGTACTTC
CDR3 protein: CASAYTSAHSYEQYF

J gene: TRBJ1-5
V gene: TRBV5-8
D gene: TRBD1
clone size: .
CDR3 DNA: TGTGCCAGCCTAGACAGGGCCGTCAATCAGCCCCAGCATTTT
CDR3 protein: CASLDRAVNQPQHF

J gene: TRBJ1-1
V gene: TRBV27
D gene: TRBD1
clone size: .
CDR3 DNA: TGTGCCAGCAGTAGAGACAGGGGGGGAACTGAAGCTTTCTTT
CDR3 protein: CASSRDRGGTEAFF

J gene: TRBJ2-7
V gene: TRBV2
D gene: TRBD1
clone size: .
CDR3 DNA: TGTGCCAGCACCGGACAGGGGATAGACGAGCAGTACTTC
CDR3 protein: CASTGQGIDEQYF

J gene: TRBJ2-3
V gene: TRBV7-3
D gene: .
clone size: .
CDR3 DNA: TGTGCCAGCAGCTTAGAGTACGGGGCAGATACGCAGTATTTT
CDR3 protein: CASSLEYGADTQYF

J gene: TRBJ2-7
V gene: TRBV9
D gene: TRBD1
clone size: .
CDR3 DNA: TGTGCCAGCAGCCCACGGACAGGAGTTACCTACGAGCAGTACTTC
CDR3 protein: CASSPRTGVTYEQYF

J gene: TRBJ1-4
V gene: TRBV28
D gene: .
clone size: .
CDR3 DNA: TGTGCCAGCAGTTTATTGGGGGGTCAGGGCACTAATGAAAAACTGTTTTTT
CDR3 protein: CASSLLGGQGTNEKLFF

J gene: TRBJ1-1
V gene: TRBV10-3
D gene: TRBD1
clone size: once
CDR3 DNA: TGTGCCATCAGTCCACAGGGGGAACTGAACACTGAAGCTTTCTTT
CDR3 protein: CAISPQGELNTEAFF

J gene: TRBJ2-5
V gene: TRBV9
D gene: .
clone size: .
CDR3 DNA: TGTGCCAGCAGCGTAGGACATGCTCAAGAGACCCAGTACTTC
CDR3 protein: CASSVGHAQETQYF

J gene: TRBJ2-6
V gene: TRBV30
D gene: .
clone size: .
CDR3 DNA: TGTGCCTGGAGTACAGACTCTGGGGCCAACGTCCTGACTTTC
CDR3 protein: CAWSTDSGANVLTF

J gene: TRBJ1-4
V gene: TRBV5-4
D gene: .
clone size: .
CDR3 DNA: TGTGCCAGCAGCTCCCCGACGGGGAATAATGAAAAACTGTTTTTT
CDR3 protein: CASSSPTGNNEKLFF

J gene: TRBJ1-1
V gene: TRBV25-1
D gene: .
clone size: .
CDR3 DNA: TGTGCCAGCAGTGGGGGTCTGGGGCGTATGAACACTGAAGCTTTCTTT
CDR3 protein: CASSGGLGRMNTEAFF